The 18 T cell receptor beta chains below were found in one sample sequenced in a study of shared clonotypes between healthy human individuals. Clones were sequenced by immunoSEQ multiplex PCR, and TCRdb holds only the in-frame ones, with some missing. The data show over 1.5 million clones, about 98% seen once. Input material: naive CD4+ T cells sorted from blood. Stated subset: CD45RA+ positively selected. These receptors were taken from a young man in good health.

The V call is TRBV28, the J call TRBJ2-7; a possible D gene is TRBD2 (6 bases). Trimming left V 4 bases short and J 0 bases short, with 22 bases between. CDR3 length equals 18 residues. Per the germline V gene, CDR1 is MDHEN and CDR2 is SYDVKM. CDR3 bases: TGTGCCAGCAGTTCGATCTTAACCCCTGCGGGGAGCTCCTACGAGCAGTACTTC. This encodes CASSSILTPAGSSYEQYF.

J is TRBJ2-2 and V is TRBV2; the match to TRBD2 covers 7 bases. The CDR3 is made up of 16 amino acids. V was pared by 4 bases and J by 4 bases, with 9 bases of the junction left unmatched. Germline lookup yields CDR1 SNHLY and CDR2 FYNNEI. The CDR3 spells CASSASGTTVTGELFF. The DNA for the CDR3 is TGTGCCAGCAGTGCATCTGGGACTACCGTCACCGGGGAGCTGTTTTTT. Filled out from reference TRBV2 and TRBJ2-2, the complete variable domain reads EPEVTQTPSHQVTQMGQEVILRCVPISNHLYFYWYRQILGQKVEFLVSFYNNEISEKSEIFDDQFSVERPDGSNFTLKIRSTKLEDSAMYFCASSASGTTVTGELFFGEGSRLTVL.

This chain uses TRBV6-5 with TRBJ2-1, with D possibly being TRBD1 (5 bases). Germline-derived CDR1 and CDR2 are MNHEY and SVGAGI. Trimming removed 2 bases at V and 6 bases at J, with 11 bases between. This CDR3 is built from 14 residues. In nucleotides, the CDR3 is TGTGCCAGCAGTTACAGACAGTCGCTCAATGAGCAGTTCTTC. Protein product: CASSYRQSLNEQFF.

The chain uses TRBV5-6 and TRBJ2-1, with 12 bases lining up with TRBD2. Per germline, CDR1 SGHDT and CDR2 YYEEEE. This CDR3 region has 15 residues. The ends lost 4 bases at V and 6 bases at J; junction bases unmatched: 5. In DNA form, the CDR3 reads TGTGCCAGCAGCCGACTAGCGGGAGTACTCAATGAGCAGTTCTTC. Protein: CASSRLAGVLNEQFF.

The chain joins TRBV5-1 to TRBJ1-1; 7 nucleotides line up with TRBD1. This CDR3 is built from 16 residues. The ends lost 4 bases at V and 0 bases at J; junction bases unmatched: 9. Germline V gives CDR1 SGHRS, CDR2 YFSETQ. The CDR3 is CASSTGLRGMNTEAFF. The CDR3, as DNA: TGCGCCAGCAGCACCGGACTCAGGGGGATGAACACTGAAGCTTTCTTT.

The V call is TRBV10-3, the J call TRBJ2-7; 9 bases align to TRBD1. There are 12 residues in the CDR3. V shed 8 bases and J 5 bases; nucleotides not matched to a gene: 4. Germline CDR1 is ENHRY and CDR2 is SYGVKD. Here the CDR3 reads CAIRDREHEQYF. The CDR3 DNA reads TGTGCCATCCGGGACAGGGAACACGAGCAGTACTTC.

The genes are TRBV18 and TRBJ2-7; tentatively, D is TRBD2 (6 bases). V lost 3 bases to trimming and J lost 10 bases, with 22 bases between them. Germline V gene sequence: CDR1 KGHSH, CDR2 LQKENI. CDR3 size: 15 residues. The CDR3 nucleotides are TGTGCCAGCTCACCCCTACTACCCGCTCCGGGAGAACAGTACTTC. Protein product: CASSPLLPAPGEQYF.

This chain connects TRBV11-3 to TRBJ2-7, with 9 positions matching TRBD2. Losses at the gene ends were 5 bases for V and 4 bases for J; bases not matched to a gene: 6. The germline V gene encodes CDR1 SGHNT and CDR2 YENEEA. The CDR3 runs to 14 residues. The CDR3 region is CASSRSGSEYEQYF. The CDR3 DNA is TGTGCCAGCAGCCGTAGCGGGAGTGAGTACGAGCAGTACTTC.

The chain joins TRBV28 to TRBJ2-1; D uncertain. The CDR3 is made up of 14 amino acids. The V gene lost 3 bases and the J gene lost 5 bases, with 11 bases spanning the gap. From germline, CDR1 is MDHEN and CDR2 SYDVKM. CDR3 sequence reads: CASSLVASHNEQFF. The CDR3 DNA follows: TGTGCCAGCAGTTTGGTCGCTAGTCACAATGAGCAGTTCTTC.

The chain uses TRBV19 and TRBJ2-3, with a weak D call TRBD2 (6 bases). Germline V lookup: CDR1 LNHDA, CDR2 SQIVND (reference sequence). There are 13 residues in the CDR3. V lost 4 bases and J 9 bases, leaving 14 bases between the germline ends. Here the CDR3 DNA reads TGTGCCAGTAGTAGGGGACTTTTCGAAACGCAGTATTTT. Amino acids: CASSRGLFETQYF.

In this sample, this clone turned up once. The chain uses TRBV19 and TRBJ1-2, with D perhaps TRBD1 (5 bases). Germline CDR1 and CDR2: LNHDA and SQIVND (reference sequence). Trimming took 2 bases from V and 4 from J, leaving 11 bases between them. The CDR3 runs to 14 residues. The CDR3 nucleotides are TGTGCCAGTAGTATACGGGGACCGAGCTATGGCTACACCTTC. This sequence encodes CASSIRGPSYGYTF. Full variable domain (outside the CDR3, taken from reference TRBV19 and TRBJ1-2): DGGITQSPKYLFRKEGQNVTLSCEQNLNHDAMYWYRQDPGQGLRLIYYSQIVNDFQKGDIAEGYSVSREKKESFPLTVTSAQKNPTAFYLCASSIRGPSYGYTFGSGTRLTVV.

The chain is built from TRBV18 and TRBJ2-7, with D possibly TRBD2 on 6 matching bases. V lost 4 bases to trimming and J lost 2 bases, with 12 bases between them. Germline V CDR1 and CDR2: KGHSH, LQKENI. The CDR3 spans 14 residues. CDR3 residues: CASSRRDLAYEQYF. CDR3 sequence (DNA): TGTGCCAGCTCACGTCGGGACTTAGCCTACGAGCAGTACTTC.

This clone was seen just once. CDR3 amino acids: CASSPRTSGISGANVLTF. The CDR3 nucleotides are TGTGCCAGCTCACCTCGCACTAGCGGGATCTCTGGGGCCAACGTCCTGACTTTC. The V gene is TRBV18, the J gene TRBJ2-6; 10 nucleotides align to TRBD2. The germline V gene encodes CDR1 KGHSH and CDR2 LQKENI. The V and J ends lost 3 bases and 0 bases, in that order; junction bases with no gene match: 5. This CDR3 is 18 amino acids long.

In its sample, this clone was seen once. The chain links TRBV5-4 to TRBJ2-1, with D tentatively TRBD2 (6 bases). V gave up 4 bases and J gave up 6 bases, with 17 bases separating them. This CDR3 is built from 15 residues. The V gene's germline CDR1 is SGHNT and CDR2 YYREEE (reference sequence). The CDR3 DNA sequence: TGTGCCAGCAGCCCGGCAGCACTAGCCCTCAATGAGCAGTTCTTC. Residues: CASSPAALALNEQFF. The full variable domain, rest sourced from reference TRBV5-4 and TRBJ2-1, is ETGVTQSPTHLIKTRGQQVTLRCSSQSGHNTVSWYQQALGQGPQFIFQYYREEENGRGNFPPRFSGLQFPNYSSELNVNALELDDSALYLCASSPAALALNEQFFGPGTRLTVL.

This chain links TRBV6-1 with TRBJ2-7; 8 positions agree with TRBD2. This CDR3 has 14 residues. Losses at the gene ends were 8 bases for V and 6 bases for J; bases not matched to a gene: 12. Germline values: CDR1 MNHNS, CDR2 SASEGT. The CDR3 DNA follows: TGTGCCAGCGACGAGTCGGGGGGGTTGGGCGAGCAGTACTTC. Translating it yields CASDESGGLGEQYF.

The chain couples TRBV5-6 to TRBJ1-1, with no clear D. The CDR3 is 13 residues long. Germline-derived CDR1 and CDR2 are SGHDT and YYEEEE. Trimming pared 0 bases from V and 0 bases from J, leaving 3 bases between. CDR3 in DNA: TGTGCCAGCAGCTTGGGAGTGAACACTGAAGCTTTCTTT. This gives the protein CASSLGVNTEAFF.

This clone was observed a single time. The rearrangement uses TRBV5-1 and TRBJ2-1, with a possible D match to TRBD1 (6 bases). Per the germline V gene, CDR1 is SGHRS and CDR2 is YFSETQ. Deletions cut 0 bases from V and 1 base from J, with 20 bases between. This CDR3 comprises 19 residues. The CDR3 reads CASSLGYRVEARSYNEQFF. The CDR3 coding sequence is TGCGCCAGCAGCTTGGGATACAGGGTCGAAGCCCGGTCCTACAATGAGCAGTTCTTC.

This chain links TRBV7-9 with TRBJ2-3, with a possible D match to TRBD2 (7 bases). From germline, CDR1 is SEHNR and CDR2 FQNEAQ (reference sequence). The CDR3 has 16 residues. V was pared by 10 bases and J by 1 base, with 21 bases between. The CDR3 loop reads CAIDLRGASGTDTQYF. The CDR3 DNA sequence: TGTGCCATCGACCTCCGGGGGGCTAGCGGCACAGATACGCAGTATTTT.